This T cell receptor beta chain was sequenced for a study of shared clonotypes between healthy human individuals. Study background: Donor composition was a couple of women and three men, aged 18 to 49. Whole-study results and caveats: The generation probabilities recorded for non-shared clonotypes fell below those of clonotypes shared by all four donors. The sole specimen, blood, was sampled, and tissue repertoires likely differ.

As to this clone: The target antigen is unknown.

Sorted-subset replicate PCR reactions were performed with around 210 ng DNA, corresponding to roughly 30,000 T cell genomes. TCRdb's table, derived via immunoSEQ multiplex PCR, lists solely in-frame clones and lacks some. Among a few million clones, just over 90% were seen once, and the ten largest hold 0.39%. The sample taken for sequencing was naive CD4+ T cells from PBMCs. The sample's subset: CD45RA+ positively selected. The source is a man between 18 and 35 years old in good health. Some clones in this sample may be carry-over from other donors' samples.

CDR3 loop: CASSPLLAVGEKLFF. The CDR3 DNA reads as TGTGCCAGCAGCCCCTTACTCGCTGTCGGAGAAAAACTGTTTTTT. The chain has TRBV28 and TRBJ1-4, with D uncertain. The CDR3 spans 15 residues. CDR1 is MDHEN and CDR2 is SYDVKM in the germline V gene. V lost 6 bases, J lost 8 bases, and 19 bases lay in between.